The 24 T cell receptor beta chains below were found in one sample sequenced in a study of blood T cell repertoires in COVID-19. Profiling relied on immunoSEQ multiplex PCR, and the TCRdb table lists in-frame clones only, not all of them. This table has about 220,000 clones, less than 90% appearing once. Sequencing used peripheral blood. The source is a man aged 25 to 40 with active or convalescent COVID-19.

The V call is TRBV5-8, the J call TRBJ1-5; 8 positions agree with TRBD1. The V gene's germline CDR1 is SGHTS and CDR2 YDEGEE. The CDR3 has 14 residues. V trimming: 4 bases; J trimming: 4 bases; junction bases outside the gene matches: 4. The CDR3 sequence is CASSDRGLNQPQHF. CDR3 DNA: TGTGCCAGCAGCGACAGGGGATTGAATCAGCCCCAGCATTTT.

The V call is TRBV2, the J call TRBJ2-1; 13 bases map to TRBD2. Germline CDR1 reads SNHLY; CDR2 reads FYNNEI. The CDR3 contains 14 residues. Trimming removed 7 bases from V and 7 bases from J; junction bases left unmatched: 4. The CDR3 nucleotides read TGTGCCAGCACGGGACTAGCGGGGAGGAATGAGCAGTTCTTC. Translation gives CASTGLAGRNEQFF. The full variable domain, rest sourced from reference TRBV2 and TRBJ2-1, is EPEVTQTPSHQVTQMGQEVILRCVPISNHLYFYWYRQILGQKVEFLVSFYNNEISEKSEIFDDQFSVERPDGSNFTLKIRSTKLEDSAMYFCASTGLAGRNEQFFGPGTRLTVL.

The rearrangement uses TRBV5-4 and TRBJ2-1, with 12 bases identical to TRBD2. There are 14 residues in the CDR3. Losses at the gene ends were 4 bases for V and 7 bases for J; bases not matched to a gene: 3. Germline V gene data show CDR1 as SGHNT and CDR2 as YYREEE (reference sequence). The CDR3 nucleotides are TGTGCCAGCAGCCCCGGGACTAGCGGGAATGAGCAGTTCTTC. Encoded protein: CASSPGTSGNEQFF.

The gene calls are TRBV5-1 and TRBJ2-7; 13 bases match TRBD2. Germline CDR1 and CDR2: SGHRS and YFSETQ. The CDR3 is 17 amino acids. The J segment lost 4 bases and the V segment lost 5 bases, leaving 12 bases of the junction unmatched. CDR3 sequence (DNA): TGCGCCAGCAGGAACAAACTAGCGGGAGGGCCCTCTTACGAGCAGTACTTC. Translation: CASRNKLAGGPSYEQYF.

In nucleotides, the CDR3 is TGTGCCAGCAGCTTGGGTCAGGGGCTGGGTGGCTACACCTTC. This codes for CASSLGQGLGGYTF. This chain links TRBV5-6 with TRBJ1-2; D is perhaps TRBD1 (6 bases). Between the trimmed V and J ends, which lost 0 bases and 7 bases, there was a span of 13 bases. This CDR3 spans 14 amino acids. Germline V gives CDR1 SGHDT, CDR2 YYEEEE. The whole variable domain, filled in from reference TRBV5-6 and TRBJ1-2, reads DAGVTQSPTHLIKTRGQQVTLRCSPKSGHDTVSWYQQALGQGPQFIFQYYEEEERQRGNFPDRFSGHQFPNYSSELNVNALLLGDSALYLCASSLGQGLGGYTFGSGTRLTVV.

This clone has a handful of counts. This chain connects TRBV15 to TRBJ2-7, with a possible D match to TRBD2 (5 bases). Germline V lookup: CDR1 LNHNV, CDR2 YYDKDF (reference sequence). This CDR3 spans 15 amino acids. With 8 bases removed from V and 2 bases from J, the gap between germline ends came to 19 bases. CDR3 sequence: CATSRGQSVTYEQYF. In nucleotides, the CDR3 is TGTGCCACCTCACGAGGGCAGTCCGTTACCTACGAGCAGTACTTC.

V gene TRBV29-1 combines with J gene TRBJ2-1, with TRBD2 identical over 8 bases. The CDR3 contains 13 residues. Germline values: CDR1 SQVTM, CDR2 ANQGSEA. The junction had 9 bases not matched to a gene; V was cut back by 6 bases and J by 8 bases. The chain's CDR3 is CSVTGGVKYEQFF. In DNA, the CDR3 is TGCAGCGTAACGGGAGGGGTTAAGTATGAGCAGTTCTTC.

The chain couples TRBV2 to TRBJ2-3, with 8 nucleotides matching TRBD2. From germline, CDR1 is SNHLY and CDR2 FYNNEI. J lost 1 base, V lost 6 bases, and 3 bases had no gene match. The CDR3 consists of 14 residues. Written as DNA, the CDR3 is TGTGCCAGCAGCGTTAGCGGGGGCACAGATACGCAGTATTTT. Encoded protein: CASSVSGGTDTQYF.

This chain uses TRBV2 with TRBJ1-3, with a tentative D call TRBD1 (5 bases). CDR1 SNHLY and CDR2 FYNNEI come from the germline V gene. The CDR3 runs 14 residues. Trimming removed 10 bases at V and 0 bases at J, with 13 bases between. The CDR3 here is CATGGGSSGNTIYF. As DNA, the CDR3 is TGTGCCACGGGGGGGGGAAGCTCTGGAAACACCATATATTTT.

This chain connects TRBV6-5 to TRBJ2-6, with D possibly being TRBD2 (5 bases). V dropped 9 bases and J dropped 2 bases, with 11 bases sitting between them. CDR1 is MNHEY, CDR2 SVGAGI, per germline. The CDR3 sequence is 14 residues long. The CDR3 coding sequence is TGTGCCAGTCAGGAGGTAGCTGGGGCCAACGTCCTGACTTTC. Translating it yields CASQEVAGANVLTF.

This clone was counted at least ten times. The chain links TRBV4-2 to TRBJ2-2; TRBD1 agrees at 9 bases. Germline CDR1 and CDR2: LGHNA and YNFKEQ. V gave up 5 bases and J gave up 5 bases; unmatched junction bases: 6. CDR3 length equals 15 residues. The CDR3 spells CASSEGQGRTGELFF. The DNA of the CDR3 is TGTGCCAGCAGCGAGGGACAGGGAAGAACCGGGGAGCTGTTTTTT.

The rearrangement uses TRBV19 and TRBJ2-2; D unresolved. CDR3 length: 16 residues. V was trimmed by 3 bases and J by 3 bases, leaving 14 bases between them. Germline CDR1 is LNHDA and CDR2 is SQIVND (reference sequence). CDR3 sequence (DNA): TGTGCCAGTAGTATCCGCGGTCCCCCCTACACCGGGGAGCTGTTTTTT. It yields the protein CASSIRGPPYTGELFF. The full variable domain, in which reference TRBV19 and TRBJ2-2 provide the parts outside the CDR3, is DGGITQSPKYLFRKEGQNVTLSCEQNLNHDAMYWYRQDPGQGLRLIYYSQIVNDFQKGDIAEGYSVSREKKESFPLTVTSAQKNPTAFYLCASSIRGPPYTGELFFGEGSRLTVL.

In its sample, this clone was seen a few times. J is TRBJ1-6 and V is TRBV2; tentative D call: TRBD1 (6 bases). Trimming took 2 bases from V and 9 from J, leaving 11 bases between them. The CDR3 consists of 14 residues. Germline assignment: CDR1 SNHLY and CDR2 FYNNEI. CDR3 sequence (DNA): TGTGCCAGCAGTGAAACAGGGTTACGTTCACCCCTCCACTTT. Translation: CASSETGLRSPLHF. Complete variable domain (other parts from reference TRBV2 and TRBJ1-6): EPEVTQTPSHQVTQMGQEVILRCVPISNHLYFYWYRQILGQKVEFLVSFYNNEISEKSEIFDDQFSVERPDGSNFTLKIRSTKLEDSAMYFCASSETGLRSPLHFGNGTRLTVT.

The chain joins TRBV28 to TRBJ1-1, with a possible D match to TRBD1 (6 bases). The germline V gene encodes CDR1 MDHEN and CDR2 SYDVKM. Trimming removed 5 bases at V and 2 bases at J, with 15 bases between. CDR3 length: 15 amino acids. This CDR3 reads CASSNPGHPNTEAFF. In DNA, the CDR3 is TGTGCCAGCAGTAATCCGGGACACCCTAACACTGAAGCTTTCTTT.

V gene TRBV12-5 combines with J gene TRBJ2-3, with a possible D match to TRBD2 (6 bases). The CDR3 is made up of 15 amino acids. V shed 6 bases and J shed 1 base, with 14 bases lying between them. The germline V gene has CDR1 LGHNT and CDR2 FRNRAP. The CDR3 here is CASGISGAGTDTQYF. DNA for the CDR3: TGTGCTAGTGGAATTAGCGGAGCCGGCACAGATACGCAGTATTTT.

V is TRBV11-2 and J is TRBJ2-1; D is unresolved. V dropped 1 base and J dropped 9 bases, with 19 bases sitting between them. The V gene's germline CDR1 is SGHAT and CDR2 FQNNGV. The length of the CDR3 is 16 residues. Here the CDR3 reads CASSLVEILGGSEQFF. CDR3 sequence (DNA): TGTGCCAGCAGCTTAGTTGAGATTCTTGGCGGTAGTGAGCAGTTCTTC. The variable domain in full, completed from reference TRBV11-2 and TRBJ2-1, reads EAGVAQSPRYKIIEKRQSVAFWCNPISGHATLYWYQQILGQGPKLLIQFQNNGVVDDSQLPKDRFSAERLKGVDSTLKIQPAKLEDSAVYLCASSLVEILGGSEQFFGPGTRLTVL.

This chain links TRBV21-1 with TRBJ2-7; TRBD2 is the table's D call and was not checked against the DNA. TRBV21-1 is tagged as a pseudogene. CDR3 size: 13 residues. CDR3 protein: CASSKVRPWEQYF. CDR3 coding DNA: TGTGCCAGCAGCAAAGTGCGGCCGTGGGAGCAGTACTTC.

In this sample, this clone turned up a few times. The chain links TRBV30 to TRBJ1-3; D gene unclear. V gave up 8 bases and J gave up 9 bases, with 11 bases separating them. Germline V gene lookup returns CDR1 GTSNPN and CDR2 SVGIG (reference sequence). CDR3 length equals 10 residues. The CDR3 sequence is CAGERGTIYF. The CDR3 nucleotides are TGTGCCGGGGAGAGAGGCACCATATATTTT.

This rearrangement joins TRBV10-3 to TRBJ2-7, with 8 bases matching TRBD1. The CDR3 has 15 amino acids. Germline assignment: CDR1 ENHRY and CDR2 SYGVKD. The junction had 8 bases not matched to a gene; V was cut back by 4 bases and J by 3 bases. The CDR3 DNA reads as TGTGCCATCAGTGGGCCCGGGACAGGTGTCTACGAGCAGTACTTC. It is translated as CAISGPGTGVYEQYF.

The rearrangement uses TRBV30 and TRBJ1-5, with D unresolved. V was trimmed by 2 bases and J by 7 bases, leaving 15 bases between them. Germline lookup yields CDR1 GTSNPN and CDR2 SVGIG (reference sequence). This CDR3 has 14 amino acids. The CDR3 bases are TGTGCCTGGAGTATTAGAGGGATAGGGCAGCCCCAGCATTTT. As protein: CAWSIRGIGQPQHF. The variable domain in full, with the rest retrieved from reference TRBV30 and TRBJ1-5, is SQTIHQWPATLVQPVGSPLSLECTVEGTSNPNLYWYRQAAGRGLQLLFYSVGIGQISSEVPQNLSASRPQDRQFILSSKKLLLSDSGFYLCAWSIRGIGQPQHFGDGTRLSIL.

Of note for this clone: Other nucleotide sequences in the sample specify the same CDR3. This chain joins TRBV7-2 and TRBJ2-1; D is undetermined. This CDR3 has 12 amino acids. Deletions cut 2 bases from V and 4 bases from J, with 3 bases between. The germline V gene has CDR1 SGHTA and CDR2 FQGNSA. Here the CDR3 reads CASSLRYNEQFF. CDR3 bases: TGTGCCAGCAGCTTACGGTACAATGAGCAGTTCTTC.

The chain uses TRBV12-3 or TRBV12-4 and TRBJ2-5; tentatively, D is TRBD1 (6 bases). V was cut by 6 bases and J by 4 bases, with 12 bases left in between. This CDR3 region has 13 residues. The CDR3 protein is CASRHADRETQYF. DNA for the CDR3: TGTGCCAGCAGGCACGCGGACAGAGAGACCCAGTACTTC.

The chain recombines TRBV28 with TRBJ2-3, with D uncertain. Trimming left V 8 bases short and J 4 bases short, with 16 bases between. Germline V gene sequence: CDR1 MDHEN, CDR2 SYDVKM. The CDR3 has 14 amino acids. The CDR3 sequence is CASASLSVADTQYF. CDR3 sequence (DNA): TGTGCCAGCGCCTCCCTCTCGGTCGCAGATACGCAGTATTTT.

The chain carries TRBV19 and TRBJ1-5; 9 bases are a match to TRBD1. The ends lost 6 bases at V and 5 bases at J; junction bases unmatched: 5. Germline CDR1 reads LNHDA; CDR2 reads SQIVND (reference sequence). The CDR3 extends over 14 amino acids. For the CDR3, the DNA is TGTGCCAGTAGACCTAGGACAGGGGATCAGCCCCAGCATTTT. Translated: CASRPRTGDQPQHF. The variable domain in full, with the rest retrieved from reference TRBV19 and TRBJ1-5, is DGGITQSPKYLFRKEGQNVTLSCEQNLNHDAMYWYRQDPGQGLRLIYYSQIVNDFQKGDIAEGYSVSREKKESFPLTVTSAQKNPTAFYLCASRPRTGDQPQHFGDGTRLSIL.